These 19 T cell receptor beta chains were sequenced from one sample in a study of beta chain features in type 1 diabetes. Every bit of the isolated RNA underwent reverse transcription, so sequencing read expressed TCRB transcripts. TCRdb's table, derived via immunoSEQ multiplex PCR, lists solely in-frame clones and lacks some. The profile shows 500,000 to 700,000 clones, roughly 16% of them singletons. The sample consisted of naive CD4+ T cells from blood. These receptors all come from a man aged 18 to 29 in good health.

This chain uses TRBV28 with TRBJ2-3; 8 bases fit TRBD1. CDR1 and CDR2 from the germline V gene are MDHEN and SYDVKM. V was clipped by 6 bases and J by 0 bases; unmatched bases: 5. CDR3 length: 15 residues. This CDR3 reads CASSLGTGSTDTQYF. In DNA, the CDR3 is TGTGCCAGCAGCCTCGGGACAGGTAGCACAGATACGCAGTATTTT.

V gene TRBV19 combines with J gene TRBJ2-1, with a possible D match to TRBD2 (5 bases). The CDR3 length is 13 residues. Germline V lookup: CDR1 LNHDA, CDR2 SQIVND (reference sequence). Trimming left V 5 bases short and J 9 bases short, with 14 bases between. CDR3 DNA sequence: TGTGCCAGTAGTTCCTACTCGGGGTTTGAGCAGTTCTTC. This encodes CASSSYSGFEQFF.

This chain uses TRBV7-2 with TRBJ2-7; maybe TRBD2 (6 bases). V was clipped by 1 base and J by 6 bases, with 10 bases between them. The CDR3 has 13 amino acids. Germline CDR1 SGHTA, CDR2 FQGNSA. Written as DNA, the CDR3 is TGTGCCAGCAGCTTAGTTCGGGAGAGCGAGCAGTACTTC. Translating it yields CASSLVRESEQYF.

The genes are TRBV29-1 and TRBJ1-2, with 8 positions matching TRBD1. Germline CDR1 is SQVTM and CDR2 is ANQGSEA. This CDR3 region has 13 residues. With V trimmed by 8 bases and J by 4 bases, 9 bases remained unmatched. The CDR3 DNA reads TGCAGCACTAGCGCGGGGACAGGCTATGGCTACACCTTC. As protein: CSTSAGTGYGYTF.

Only a few counts were recorded for this clone. V usage is TRBV28 and J usage is TRBJ2-5; D is unresolved. The CDR3 has 13 amino acids. Trimming removed 5 bases at V and 5 bases at J, with 12 bases between. Germline V gene sequence: CDR1 MDHEN, CDR2 SYDVKM. The CDR3 region has the DNA TGTGCCAGCAGTGGCGACGGAGTGGAGACCCAGTACTTC. Its translation: CASSGDGVETQYF.

This sequence joins TRBV5-1 and TRBJ2-7; D is ambiguous. The CDR3 runs to 14 residues. The V and J ends lost 2 bases and 1 base respectively, with 10 bases between them. CDR1 is SGHRS and CDR2 is YFSETQ in the germline V gene. The CDR3 sequence is CASSFGGRSYEQYF. In nucleotides, the CDR3 is TGCGCCAGCAGCTTCGGCGGCAGGTCCTACGAGCAGTACTTC.

The genes are TRBV6-4 and TRBJ2-1, with 8 bases aligning to TRBD2. The CDR3 is 15 residues long. CDR1 and CDR2 (germline): MRHNA, SNTAGT. V lost 0 bases to trimming and J lost 7 bases; unmatched junction nucleotides: 5. This CDR3 is CASSDSGGASNEQFF. CDR3 nucleotides: TGTGCCAGCAGTGACTCCGGGGGGGCATCGAATGAGCAGTTCTTC.

This chain uses TRBV6-6 with TRBJ2-7, with 10 nucleotides matching TRBD1. Germline CDR1 reads MNHNY; CDR2 reads SVGAGI (reference sequence). This CDR3 has 15 amino acids. The V segment lost 3 bases and the J segment 7 bases; nucleotides outside the gene matches: 9. CDR3 sequence (DNA): TGTGCCAGCAGTTATTCCGGGACAGGGGTTTATGAGCAGTACTTC. This translates into CASSYSGTGVYEQYF.

This clone was detected only a few times. CDR3 nucleotide sequence: TGCGCCAGCAGCCAAGGTGGGCGGGCGAGCTCCTACAATGAGCAGTTCTTC. Protein: CASSQGGRASSYNEQFF. The chain links TRBV4-1 to TRBJ2-1; the D gene is possibly TRBD2 (5 bases). Germline CDR1 is MGHRA and CDR2 is YSYEKL. The CDR3 is made up of 17 amino acids. V was pared by 1 base and J by 0 bases, with 13 bases between.

The chain carries TRBV21-1 and TRBJ2-5; the table's D call TRBD1 went unverified against the DNA. TRBV21-1 represents a pseudogene. The CDR3 has 14 residues. The CDR3 sequence is CASKPGQAKETQYF. The CDR3 nucleotides read TGTGCCAGCAAACCGGGACAGGCTAAAGAGACCCAGTACTTC.

The CDR3 region is CASSVVTADTEAFF. The CDR3 nucleotides read TGTGCCAGCAGCGTAGTTACCGCCGACACTGAAGCTTTCTTT. V and J are TRBV9 and TRBJ1-1; no definite D call. This CDR3 is 14 amino acids long. The V end lost 0 bases, the J end lost 3 bases, and 9 bases lay between the germline ends. The germline CDR1 and CDR2 sequences are SGDLS and YYNGEE. Complete variable domain (other parts from reference TRBV9 and TRBJ1-1): DSGVTQTPKHLITATGQRVTLRCSPRSGDLSVYWYQQSLDQGLQFLIQYYNGEERAKGNILERFSAQQFPDLHSELNLSSLELGDSALYFCASSVVTADTEAFFGQGTRLTVV.

This clone was counted between two and nine times. J is TRBJ1-4 and V is TRBV5-4; 7 bases are a match to TRBD1. CDR3 length equals 15 residues. V lost 0 bases and J lost 2; bases outside the gene matches: 1. In germline, CDR1 is SGHNT, CDR2 YYREEE (reference sequence). The CDR3 bases are TGTGCCAGCAGCTTGGTGGGACAGACTAATGAAAAACTGTTTTTT. Amino acids: CASSLVGQTNEKLFF.

The chain recombines TRBV5-1 with TRBJ1-5, with D unclear. CDR3 length equals 13 residues. Germline V gives CDR1 SGHRS, CDR2 YFSETQ. The V end was cut by 4 bases, the J end by 3 bases, with 8 bases between. In nucleotides, the CDR3 is TGCGCCAGCAGCAGAGGACCCAATCAGCCCCAGCATTTT. Protein: CASSRGPNQPQHF.

This clone was seen only a few times. The genes are TRBV7-2 and TRBJ2-2; D might be TRBD2 (5 bases). Per germline, CDR1 SGHTA and CDR2 FQGNSA. CDR3 length: 14 residues. V lost 3 bases and J 6 bases, leaving 11 bases between the germline ends. The CDR3 loop is CASSFRRGPGELFF. The CDR3 DNA sequence: TGTGCCAGCAGCTTCCGGAGAGGGCCCGGGGAGCTGTTTTTT.

This clone was detected only a few times. Other nucleotide sequences in the sample specify the same CDR3. The genes are TRBV28 and TRBJ2-7; D unclear. V lost 4 bases to trimming and J lost 2 bases, with 3 bases between them. This CDR3 is built from 11 residues. Germline V lookup: CDR1 MDHEN, CDR2 SYDVKM. The CDR3 here is CASSSPYEQYF. CDR3 nucleotide sequence: TGTGCCAGCAGTTCGCCCTACGAGCAGTACTTC.

With regard to this clone: Other DNA sequences within the sample encode an identical CDR3. V usage is TRBV9 and J usage is TRBJ1-4; D is unresolved. Germline lookup yields CDR1 SGDLS and CDR2 YYNGEE. The V end lost 0 bases, the J end lost 0 bases, and 0 bases lay between the germline ends. The CDR3 totals 13 residues. For the CDR3, the DNA is TGTGCCAGCAGCGTAGCAACTAATGAAAAACTGTTTTTT. Encoded protein: CASSVATNEKLFF.

This clone was found a few times. The chain combines TRBV7-8 with TRBJ2-1; either TRBD1 or TRBD2 may supply D (5 bases each). Germline lookup yields CDR1 SGHVS and CDR2 FQNEAQ. This CDR3 contains 16 residues. CDR3 in amino acids: CAAHPGRASSYNEQFF. CDR3 nucleotides: TGTGCAGCTCACCCGGGACGGGCGAGCTCCTACAATGAGCAGTTCTTC.

The table lists this clone with a count of one. The rearrangement links TRBV6-5 to TRBJ1-2, with 8 bases lining up with TRBD1. CDR1 is MNHEY and CDR2 is SVGAGI in the germline V gene. After removal of 4 bases from V and 7 bases from J, the junction contained 2 bases not matched to a gene. The CDR3 is 12 amino acids. CDR3 sequence reads: CASSSGTGGYTF. CDR3 nucleotides: TGTGCCAGCAGTTCCGGGACAGGTGGCTACACCTTC.

This clone was seen only a few times. The CDR3 region has the DNA TGTGCCAGCAGCCGCGGAAGCGAGCAGTACTTC. Encoded protein: CASSRGSEQYF. The gene calls are TRBV7-2 and TRBJ2-7; D gene unclear. This CDR3 contains 11 residues. CDR1 and CDR2 (germline): SGHTA, FQGNSA. V lost 5 bases to trimming and J lost 6 bases, with 8 bases between them.